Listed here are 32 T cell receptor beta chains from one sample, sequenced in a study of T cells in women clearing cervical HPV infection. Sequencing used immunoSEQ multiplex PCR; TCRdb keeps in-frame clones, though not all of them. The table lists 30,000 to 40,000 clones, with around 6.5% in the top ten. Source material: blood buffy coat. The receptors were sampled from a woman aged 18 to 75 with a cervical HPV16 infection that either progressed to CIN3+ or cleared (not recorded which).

The CDR3 here is CASSIPLGLEQYF. CDR3 bases read: TGTGCCAGTAGTATTCCTTTGGGACTCGAG. The chain is built from TRBV19 and TRBJ2-7; D perhaps matches TRBD2 (6 bases). The CDR3 end lies 3 residues beyond the end of the read and is filled in from the germline J gene. In germline, CDR1 is LNHDA, CDR2 SQIVND (reference sequence). Trimming shortened V by 3 bases and J by 6 bases, and 12 bases separated the two germline ends. This CDR3 is 13 amino acids long.

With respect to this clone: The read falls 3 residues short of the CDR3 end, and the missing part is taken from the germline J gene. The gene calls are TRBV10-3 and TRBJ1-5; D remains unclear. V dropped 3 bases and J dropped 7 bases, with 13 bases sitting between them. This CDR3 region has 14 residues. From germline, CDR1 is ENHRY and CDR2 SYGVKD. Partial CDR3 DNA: TGTGCCATCAGTGATGACGCGGTAAGGCAGCCC. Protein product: CAISDDAVRQP. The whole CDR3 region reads CAISDDAVRQPQHF.

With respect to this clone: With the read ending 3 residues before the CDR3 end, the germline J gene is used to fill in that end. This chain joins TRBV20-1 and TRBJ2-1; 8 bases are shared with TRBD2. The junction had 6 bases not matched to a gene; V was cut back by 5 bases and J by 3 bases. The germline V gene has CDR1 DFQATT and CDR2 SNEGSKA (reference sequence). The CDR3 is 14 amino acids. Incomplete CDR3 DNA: TGCAGTGCTCAGGTTAGCGGGATCTACAATGAG. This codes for CSAQVSGIYNE. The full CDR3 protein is CSAQVSGIYNEQFF.

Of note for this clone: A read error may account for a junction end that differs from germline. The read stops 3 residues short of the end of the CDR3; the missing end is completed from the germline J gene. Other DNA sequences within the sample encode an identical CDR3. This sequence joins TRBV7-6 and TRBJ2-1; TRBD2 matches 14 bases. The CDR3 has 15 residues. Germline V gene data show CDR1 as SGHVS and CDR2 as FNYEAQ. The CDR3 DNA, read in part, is TGTGCCAGTAGCTTAGTGGGACTAGCGGGAGTTGAG. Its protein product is CASSLVGLAGVE. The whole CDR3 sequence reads CASSLVGLAGVEQFF.

The CDR3 region is CASSPSTGKKLFF. CDR3 DNA, as far as it was read: TGTGCCAGCAGCCCCAGTACGGGGAAAAAA. The chain recombines TRBV7-2 with TRBJ1-4; D gene uncertain. The read finishes 3 residues shy of the CDR3 end, and the germline J gene is used to complete it. Trimming left V 5 bases short and J 9 bases short, with 13 bases between. Germline loops: CDR1 SGHTA, CDR2 FQGNSA. The CDR3 runs to 13 residues.

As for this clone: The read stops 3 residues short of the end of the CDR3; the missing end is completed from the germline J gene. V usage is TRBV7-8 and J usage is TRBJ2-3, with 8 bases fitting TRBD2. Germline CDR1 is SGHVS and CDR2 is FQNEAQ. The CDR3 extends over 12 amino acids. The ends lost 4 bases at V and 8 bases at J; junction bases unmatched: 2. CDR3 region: CASSSGGGTQYF. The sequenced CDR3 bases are TGTGCCAGCAGCTCCGGGGGGGGTACG. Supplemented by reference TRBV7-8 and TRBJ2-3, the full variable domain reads GAGVSQSPRYKVAKRGQDVALRCDPISGHVSLFWYQQALGQGPEFLTYFQNEAQLDKSGLPSDRFFAERPEGSVSTLKIQRTQQEDSAVYLCASSSGGGTQYFGPGTRLTVL.

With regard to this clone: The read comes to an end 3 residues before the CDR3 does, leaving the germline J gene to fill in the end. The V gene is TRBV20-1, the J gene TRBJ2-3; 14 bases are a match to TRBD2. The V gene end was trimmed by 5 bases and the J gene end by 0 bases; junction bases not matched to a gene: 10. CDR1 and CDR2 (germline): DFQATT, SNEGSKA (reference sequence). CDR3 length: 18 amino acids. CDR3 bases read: TGCAGTGCTGCGAAAGGACTAGCGGGGGGACCTAGCACAGATACG. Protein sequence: CSAAKGLAGGPSTDT. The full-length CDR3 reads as CSAAKGLAGGPSTDTQYF.

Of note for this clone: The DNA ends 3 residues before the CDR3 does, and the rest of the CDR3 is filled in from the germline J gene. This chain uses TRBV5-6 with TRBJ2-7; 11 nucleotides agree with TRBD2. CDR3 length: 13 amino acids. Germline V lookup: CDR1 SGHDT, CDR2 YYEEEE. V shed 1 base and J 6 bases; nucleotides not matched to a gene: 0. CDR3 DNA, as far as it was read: TGTGCCAGCAGCTTGACTAGCGGGAGCGAG. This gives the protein CASSLTSGSE. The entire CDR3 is CASSLTSGSEQYF.

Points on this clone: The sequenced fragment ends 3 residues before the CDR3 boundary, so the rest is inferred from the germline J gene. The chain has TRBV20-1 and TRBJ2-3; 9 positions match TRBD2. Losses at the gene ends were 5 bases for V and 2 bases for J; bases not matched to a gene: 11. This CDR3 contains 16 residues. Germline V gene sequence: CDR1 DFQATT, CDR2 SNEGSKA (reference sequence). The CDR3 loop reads CSAPRASGTSTDTQYF. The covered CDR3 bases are TGCAGTGCTCCCCGGGCTAGCGGGACTTCCACAGATACG.

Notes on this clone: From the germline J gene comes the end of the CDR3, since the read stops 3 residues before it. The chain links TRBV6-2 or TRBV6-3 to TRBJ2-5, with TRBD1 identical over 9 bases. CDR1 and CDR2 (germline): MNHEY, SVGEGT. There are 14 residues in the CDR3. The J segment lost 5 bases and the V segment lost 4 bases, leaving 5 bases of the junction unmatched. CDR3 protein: CASSSTGGVETQYF. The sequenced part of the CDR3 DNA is TGTGCCAGCAGTTCAACAGGGGGCGTTGAGACC.

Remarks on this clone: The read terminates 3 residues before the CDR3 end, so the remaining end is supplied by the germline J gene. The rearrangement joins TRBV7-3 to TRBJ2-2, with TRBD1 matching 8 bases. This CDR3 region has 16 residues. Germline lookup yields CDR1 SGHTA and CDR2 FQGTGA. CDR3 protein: CASSLRGQGLNSPLFF. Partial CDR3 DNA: TGTGCCAGCAGCTTGCGAGGACAGGGACTTAATTCACCG.

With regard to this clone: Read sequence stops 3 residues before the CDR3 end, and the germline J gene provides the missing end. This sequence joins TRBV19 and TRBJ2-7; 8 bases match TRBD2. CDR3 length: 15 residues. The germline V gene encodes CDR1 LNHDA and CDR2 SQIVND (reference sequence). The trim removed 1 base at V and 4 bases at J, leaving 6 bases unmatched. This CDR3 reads CASSIVTSGQYEQYF. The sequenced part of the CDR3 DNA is TGTGCCAGTAGTATAGTAACTAGCGGCCAATACGAG.

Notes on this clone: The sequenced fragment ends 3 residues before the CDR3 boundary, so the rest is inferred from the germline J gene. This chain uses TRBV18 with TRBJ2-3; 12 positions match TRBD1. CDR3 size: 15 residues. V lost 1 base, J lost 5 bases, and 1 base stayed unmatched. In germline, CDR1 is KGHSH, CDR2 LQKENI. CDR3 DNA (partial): TGTGCCAGCTCACCACGGGACAGGGGGCGAGATACG. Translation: CASSPRDRGRDT. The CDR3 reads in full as CASSPRDRGRDTQYF. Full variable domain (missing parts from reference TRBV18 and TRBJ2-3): NAGVMQNPRHLVRRRGQEARLRCSPMKGHSHVYWYRQLPEEGLKFMVYLQKENIIDESGMPKERFSAEFPKEGPSILRIQQVVRGDSAAYFCASSPRDRGRDTQYFGPGTRLTVL.

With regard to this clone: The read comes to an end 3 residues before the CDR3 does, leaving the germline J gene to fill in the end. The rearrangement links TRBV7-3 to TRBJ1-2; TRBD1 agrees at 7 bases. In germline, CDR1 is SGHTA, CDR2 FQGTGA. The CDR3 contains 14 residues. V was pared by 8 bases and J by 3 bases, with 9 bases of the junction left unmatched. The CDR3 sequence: CASPIDRADYGYTF. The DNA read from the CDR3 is TGTGCCAGCCCGATTGACAGGGCCGACTATGGC.

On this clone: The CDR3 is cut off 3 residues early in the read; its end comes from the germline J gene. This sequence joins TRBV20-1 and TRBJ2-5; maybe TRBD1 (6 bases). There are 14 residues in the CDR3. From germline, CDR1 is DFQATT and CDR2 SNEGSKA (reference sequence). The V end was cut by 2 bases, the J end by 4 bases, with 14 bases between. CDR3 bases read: TGCAGTGCTAGAAAAACAGGGATGGGAGAGACC. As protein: CSARKTGMGET. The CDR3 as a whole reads CSARKTGMGETQYF.

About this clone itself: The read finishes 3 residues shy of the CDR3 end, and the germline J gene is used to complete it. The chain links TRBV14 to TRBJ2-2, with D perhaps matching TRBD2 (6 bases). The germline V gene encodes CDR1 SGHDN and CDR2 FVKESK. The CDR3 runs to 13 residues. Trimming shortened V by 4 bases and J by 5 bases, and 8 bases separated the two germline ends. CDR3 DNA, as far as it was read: TGTGCCAGCAGCCGGGACTTAACCGGGGAG. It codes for CASSRDLTGE. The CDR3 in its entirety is CASSRDLTGELFF. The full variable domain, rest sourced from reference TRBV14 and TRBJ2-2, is EAGVTQFPSHSVIEKGQTVTLRCDPISGHDNLYWYRRVMGKEIKFLLHFVKESKQDESGMPNNRFLAERTGGTYSTLKVQPAELEDSGVYFCASSRDLTGELFFGEGSRLTVL.

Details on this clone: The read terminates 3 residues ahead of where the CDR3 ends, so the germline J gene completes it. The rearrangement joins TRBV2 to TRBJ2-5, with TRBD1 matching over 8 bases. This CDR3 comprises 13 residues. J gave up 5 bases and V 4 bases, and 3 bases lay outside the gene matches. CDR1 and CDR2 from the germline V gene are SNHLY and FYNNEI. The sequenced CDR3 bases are TGTGCCAGCAGTGGTTACAGGGGGGAGACC. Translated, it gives CASSGYRGET. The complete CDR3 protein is CASSGYRGETQYF.

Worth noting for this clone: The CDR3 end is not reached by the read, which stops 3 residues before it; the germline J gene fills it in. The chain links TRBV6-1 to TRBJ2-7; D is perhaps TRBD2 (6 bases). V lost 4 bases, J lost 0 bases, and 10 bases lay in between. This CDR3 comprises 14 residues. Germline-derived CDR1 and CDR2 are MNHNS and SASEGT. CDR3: CASSAGTDSYEQYF. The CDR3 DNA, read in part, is TGTGCCAGCAGTGCCGGGACTGACTCCTACGAG.

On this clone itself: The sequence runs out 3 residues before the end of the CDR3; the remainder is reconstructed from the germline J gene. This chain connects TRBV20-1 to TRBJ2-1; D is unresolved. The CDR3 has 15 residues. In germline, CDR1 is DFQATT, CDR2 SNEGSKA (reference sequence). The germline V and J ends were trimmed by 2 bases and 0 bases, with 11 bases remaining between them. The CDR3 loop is CSARLEARSYNEQFF. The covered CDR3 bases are TGCAGTGCTAGACTTGAGGCCCGCTCCTACAATGAG.

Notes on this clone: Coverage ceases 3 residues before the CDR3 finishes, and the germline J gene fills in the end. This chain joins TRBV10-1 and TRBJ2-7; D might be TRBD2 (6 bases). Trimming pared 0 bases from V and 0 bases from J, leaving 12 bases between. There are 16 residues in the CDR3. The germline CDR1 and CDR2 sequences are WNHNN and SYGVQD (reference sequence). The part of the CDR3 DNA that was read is TGCGCCAGCAGTGAGTCGGCCGGGACTCGCTCCTACGAG. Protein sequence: CASSESAGTRSYE. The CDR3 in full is CASSESAGTRSYEQYF.

The CDR3 DNA, read in part, is TGCGCCAGCAGCGGACAGGGGAACTATGGC. Encoded protein: CASSGQGNYG. The whole CDR3 reads CASSGQGNYGYTF. The rearrangement uses TRBV5-1 and TRBJ1-2; 9 bases agree with TRBD1. The read ends 3 residues before the CDR3 terminus; that terminus is restored from the germline J gene. The CDR3 sequence is 13 residues long. V dropped 4 bases and J dropped 2; count of bases not matched to a gene: 0. Germline-derived CDR1 and CDR2 are SGHRS and YFSETQ.

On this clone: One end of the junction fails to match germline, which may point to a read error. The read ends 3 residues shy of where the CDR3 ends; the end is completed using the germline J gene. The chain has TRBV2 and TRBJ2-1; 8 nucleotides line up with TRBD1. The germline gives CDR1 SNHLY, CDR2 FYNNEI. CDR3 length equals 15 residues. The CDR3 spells CASKGQGRSFNEQFF. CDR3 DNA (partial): TGTGCCAGCAAAGGACAGGGAAGATCCTTCAATGAG.

CDR3 region: CASGKGQGNQPQHF. The DNA read from the CDR3 is TGTGCCAGCGGGAAGGGACAGGGCAATCAGCCC. This chain connects TRBV12-3 or TRBV12-4 to TRBJ1-5, with 8 bases lining up with TRBD1. With the read ending 3 residues before the CDR3 end, the germline J gene is used to fill in that end. The CDR3 length is 14 residues. V dropped 8 bases and J dropped 2; count of bases not matched to a gene: 5.

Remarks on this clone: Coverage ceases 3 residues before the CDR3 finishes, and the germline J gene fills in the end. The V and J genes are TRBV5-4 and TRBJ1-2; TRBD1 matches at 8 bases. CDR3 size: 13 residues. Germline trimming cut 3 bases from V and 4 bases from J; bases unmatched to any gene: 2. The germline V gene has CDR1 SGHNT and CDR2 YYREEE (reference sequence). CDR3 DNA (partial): TGTGCCAGCAGCTCAGACAGGGGCTATGGC. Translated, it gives CASSSDRGYG. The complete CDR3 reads CASSSDRGYGYTF.

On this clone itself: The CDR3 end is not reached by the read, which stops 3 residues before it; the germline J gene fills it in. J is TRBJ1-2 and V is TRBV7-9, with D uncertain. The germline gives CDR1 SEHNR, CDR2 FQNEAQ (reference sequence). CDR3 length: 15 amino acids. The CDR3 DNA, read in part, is TGTGCCAGCAGCCCCACCCAGTTGGATACAGATACC. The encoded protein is CASSPTQLDTDT. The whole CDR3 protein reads CASSPTQLDTDTYTF.

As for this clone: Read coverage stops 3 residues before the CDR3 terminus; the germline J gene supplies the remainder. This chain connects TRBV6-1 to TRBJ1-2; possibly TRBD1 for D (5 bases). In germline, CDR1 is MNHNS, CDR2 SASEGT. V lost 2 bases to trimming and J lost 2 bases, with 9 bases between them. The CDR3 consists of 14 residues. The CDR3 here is CASSEPNRNYGYTF. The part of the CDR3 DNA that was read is TGTGCCAGCAGTGAACCGAACAGGAACTATGGC.

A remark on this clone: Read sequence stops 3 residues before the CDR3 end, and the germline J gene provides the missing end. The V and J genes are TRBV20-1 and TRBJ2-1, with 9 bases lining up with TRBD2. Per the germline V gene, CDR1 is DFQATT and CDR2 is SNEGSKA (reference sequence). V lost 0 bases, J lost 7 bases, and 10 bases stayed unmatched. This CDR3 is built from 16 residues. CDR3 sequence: CSARDLGLAGLNEQFF. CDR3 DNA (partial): TGCAGTGCTAGAGACCTGGGCCTAGCGGGGTTGAATGAG.

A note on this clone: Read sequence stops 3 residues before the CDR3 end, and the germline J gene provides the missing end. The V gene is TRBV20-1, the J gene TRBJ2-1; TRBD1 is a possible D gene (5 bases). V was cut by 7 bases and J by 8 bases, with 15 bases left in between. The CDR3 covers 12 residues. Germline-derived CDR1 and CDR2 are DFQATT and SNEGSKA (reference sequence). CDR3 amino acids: CSVFNRGHEQFF. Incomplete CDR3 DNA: TGCAGTGTTTTCAATAGGGGCCATGAG.

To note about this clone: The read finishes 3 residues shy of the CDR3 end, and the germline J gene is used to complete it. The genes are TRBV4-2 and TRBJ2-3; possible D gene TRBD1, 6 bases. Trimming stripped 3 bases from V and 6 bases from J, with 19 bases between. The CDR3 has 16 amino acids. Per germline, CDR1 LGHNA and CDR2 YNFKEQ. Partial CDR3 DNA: TGTGCCAGCAGCCAGGACTGGACAGCCGAACGGGATACG. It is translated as CASSQDWTAERDT. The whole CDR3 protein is CASSQDWTAERDTQYF.

The chain's CDR3 is CASSEGYRVFGYTF. The sequenced CDR3 bases are TGTGCCAGCAGTGAAGGGTACAGGGTGTTTGGC. The genes are TRBV2 and TRBJ1-2, with TRBD1 as a possible D gene (6 bases). Coverage ceases 3 residues before the CDR3 finishes, and the germline J gene fills in the end. V was cut by 1 base and J by 7 bases, with 13 bases left in between. This CDR3 spans 14 amino acids. The germline V gene encodes CDR1 SNHLY and CDR2 FYNNEI.

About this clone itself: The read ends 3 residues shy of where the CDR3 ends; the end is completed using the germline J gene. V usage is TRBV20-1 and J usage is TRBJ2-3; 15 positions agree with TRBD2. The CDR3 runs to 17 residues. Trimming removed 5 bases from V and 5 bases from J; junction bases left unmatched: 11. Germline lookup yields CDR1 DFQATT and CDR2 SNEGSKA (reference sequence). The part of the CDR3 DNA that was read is TGCAGTGCTCTCTCCGGGACTAGCGGGGGGTCAATAGATACG. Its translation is CSALSGTSGGSIDT. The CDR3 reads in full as CSALSGTSGGSIDTQYF.

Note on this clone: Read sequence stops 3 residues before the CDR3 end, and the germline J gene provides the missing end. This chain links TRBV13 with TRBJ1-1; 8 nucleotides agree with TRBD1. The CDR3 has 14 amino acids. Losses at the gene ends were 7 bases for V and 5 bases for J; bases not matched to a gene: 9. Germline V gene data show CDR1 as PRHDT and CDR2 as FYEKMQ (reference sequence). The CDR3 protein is CASTGGRGLTEAFF. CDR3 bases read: TGTGCCAGCACCGGGGGCAGGGGGCTTACTGAA.